The TCR beta chain described here comes from a study of blood T cell repertoires in COVID-19. Libraries were prepared by immunoSEQ multiplex PCR; TCRdb keeps only in-frame clonotypes and omits some of them. The sample holds under 300,000 clones, around 90% seen once. CDR3 length equals 16 residues. Germline CDR1 and CDR2: SEHNR and FQNEAQ (reference sequence). Germline trimming cut 2 bases from V and 4 bases from J; bases unmatched to any gene: 9. This sequence joins TRBV7-9 and TRBJ1-2, with TRBD1 matching 8 bases. The sequencing input was peripheral blood. The source is a man aged 30 to 45 with COVID-19, enrolled during active disease. In nucleotides, the CDR3 is TGTGCCAGCAGCTTAAACCCCGGACAGGGACTCTATGGCTACACCTTC. Translation gives CASSLNPGQGLYGYTF.